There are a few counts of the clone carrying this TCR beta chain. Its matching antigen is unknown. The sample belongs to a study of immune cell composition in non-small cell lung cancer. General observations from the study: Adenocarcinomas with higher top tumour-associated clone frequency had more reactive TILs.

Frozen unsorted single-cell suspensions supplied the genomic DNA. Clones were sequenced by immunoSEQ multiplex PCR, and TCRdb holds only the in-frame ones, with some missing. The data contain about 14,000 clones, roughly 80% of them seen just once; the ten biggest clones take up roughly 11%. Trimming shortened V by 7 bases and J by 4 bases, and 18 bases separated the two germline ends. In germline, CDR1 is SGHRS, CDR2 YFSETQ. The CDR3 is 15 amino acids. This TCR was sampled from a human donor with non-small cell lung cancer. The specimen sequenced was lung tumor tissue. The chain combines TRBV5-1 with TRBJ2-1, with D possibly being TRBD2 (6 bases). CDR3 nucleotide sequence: TGCGCCAGCGCAAGGGTGGAGGGCCGGTACAATGAGCAGTTCTTC. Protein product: CASARVEGRYNEQFF.